This paragraph covers one T cell receptor beta chain sequence. Authors' methods: Reference gene primer amplification yielded estimated nucleated cell counts. Repertoires were generated with immunoSEQ multiplex PCR, while TCRdb's copy carries only in-frame clones and drops some. V, J and clone size derive from that table, while D and trimming were established from the DNA sequence. The repertoire has about 220,000 clones, around 82% of them found once; the top ten carry 4.8%. The source of the sample is a study of blood T cell repertoires in COVID-19. Living in 24 US areas, the participants were between roughly 18 and 90 years of age. People in the exposed group encountered a COVID-19 case within 2 weeks before entering the study. The TCR sequence derives from a woman between 45 and 65 years old who had been exposed to COVID-19. Specimen: PBMCs or T cells enriched from blood (not recorded which).

The CDR3 region has the DNA TGCGCCAGCAGCCCAGGGGCATGGGGAAACAATGAGCAGTTCTTC. Translating it yields CASSPGAWGNNEQFF. The genes are TRBV5-1 and TRBJ2-1; perhaps TRBD1 as D (6 bases). This CDR3 region has 15 residues. V shed 4 bases and J shed 5 bases, with 16 bases lying between them. Germline CDR1 and CDR2: SGHRS and YFSETQ.